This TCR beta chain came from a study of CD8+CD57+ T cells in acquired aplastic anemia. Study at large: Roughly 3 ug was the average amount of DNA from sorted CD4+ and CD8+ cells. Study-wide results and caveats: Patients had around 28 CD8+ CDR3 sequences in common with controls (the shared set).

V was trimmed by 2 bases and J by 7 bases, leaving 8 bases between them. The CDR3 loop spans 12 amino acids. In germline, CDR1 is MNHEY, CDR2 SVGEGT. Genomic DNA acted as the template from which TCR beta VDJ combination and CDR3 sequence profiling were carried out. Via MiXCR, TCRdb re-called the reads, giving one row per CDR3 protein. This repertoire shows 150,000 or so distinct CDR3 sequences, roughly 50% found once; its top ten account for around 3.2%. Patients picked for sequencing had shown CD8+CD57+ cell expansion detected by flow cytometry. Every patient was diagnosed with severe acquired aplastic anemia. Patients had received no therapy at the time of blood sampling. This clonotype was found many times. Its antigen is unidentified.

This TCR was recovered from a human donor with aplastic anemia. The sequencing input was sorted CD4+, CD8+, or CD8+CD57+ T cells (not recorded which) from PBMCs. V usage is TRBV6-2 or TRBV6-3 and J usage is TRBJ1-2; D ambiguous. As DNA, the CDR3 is TGTGCCAGCAGTTACGGCGGATTTGGCTACACCTTC. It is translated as CASSYGGFGYTF.